The 5 T cell receptor beta chains in this list originate from one sample, sequenced in a study of control samples from healthy donors and cancer patients. Assay used: immunoSEQ multiplex PCR; TCRdb lists only in-frame clones, some missing. The sample yields tens of thousands of clones, approximately 84% seen once. The specimen sequenced was PBMCs. All receptors come from an older man with lung cancer.

This clone was observed a few times. The CDR3 DNA follows: TGTGCCAGCAGTCTAGGACGTGCTCGACGATCCTATAATTCACCCCTCCACTTT. Translating gives CASSLGRARRSYNSPLHF. This sequence joins TRBV2 and TRBJ1-6; D is ambiguous. V was pared by 5 bases and J by 1 base, with 18 bases between. Per the germline V gene, CDR1 is SNHLY and CDR2 is FYNNEI. CDR3 length: 18 residues.

The J gene is TRBJ2-7, the V gene TRBV12-5; D not certain. The CDR3 consists of 12 residues. CDR1 and CDR2 from the germline V gene are LGHNT and FRNRAP. The V gene lost 3 bases and the J gene lost 6 bases, with 9 bases spanning the gap. CDR3 loop: CASGFAEGEQYF. The CDR3 DNA is TGTGCTAGTGGTTTCGCAGAAGGCGAGCAGTACTTC. Full variable domain (remainder filled in from reference TRBV12-5 and TRBJ2-7): DARVTQTPRHKVTEMGQEVTMRCQPILGHNTVFWYRQTMMQGLELLAYFRNRAPLDDSGMPKDRFSAEMPDATLATLKIQPSEPRDSAVYFCASGFAEGEQYFGPGTRLTVT.

CDR3 coding DNA: TGTGCCAGCAGCCAAGAATGGACGCTAGCGACCAGAAAAGAGACCCAGTACTTC. As protein: CASSQEWTLATRKETQYF. J is TRBJ2-5 and V is TRBV3-1 (or the pseudogene TRBV3-2); a weak D match, TRBD2 (6 bases). Germline CDR1 is LGHDT and CDR2 is YNNKEL (reference sequence). Trimming cost V 0 bases and J 3 bases, with 20 bases left between them. This CDR3 has 18 residues.

The chain has TRBV12-3 or TRBV12-4 and TRBJ2-7; D uncertain. The CDR3 contains 13 residues. The V end lost 2 bases, the J end lost 6 bases, and 11 bases lay between the germline ends. The DNA of the CDR3 is TGTGCCAGCAGTTTAAACAAGGGCTCCGAGCAGTACTTC. This codes for CASSLNKGSEQYF.

This chain links TRBV7-9 with TRBJ1-5; the D gene is possibly TRBD1 (6 bases). The V gene lost 1 base and the J gene lost 3 bases, with 10 bases spanning the gap. Germline V gene lookup returns CDR1 SEHNR and CDR2 FQNEAQ (reference sequence). The CDR3 has 15 amino acids. The CDR3 DNA reads as TGTGCCAGCAGCTTAGATCCAGGGGTCAATCAGCCCCAGCATTTT. This encodes CASSLDPGVNQPQHF.